This record concerns one TCR beta chain sequence. Antigen unknown. This sample is drawn from a study of PD-1 blockade in classical Hodgkin lymphoma. The method was immunoSEQ multiplex PCR; TCRdb's version includes in-frame clones alone and lacks a portion of them. The top ten clones hold 2.5% to 3% of a sample with fewer than 100,000 clones, just under 95% of them seen once. With no exception, relapse followed autologous stem cell transplantation in all patients, and brentuximab vedotin exposure varied. Classification of best responses gave complete response, partial response or progressive disease. Whole-study findings and limits: Newly diagnosed patients were reported to exhibit reduced baseline TCR diversity relative to healthy donors.

The TCR comes from a human donor with classical Hodgkin lymphoma. The sample consisted of peripheral blood mononuclear cells (PBMCs), taken at baseline.

CDR3 nucleotides: TGTGCCATCAAAGATTTGACGGTGTTGAACACTGAAGCTTTCTTT. Translated: CAIKDLTVLNTEAFF. The chain combines TRBV10-3 with TRBJ1-1; D not certain. Trimming shortened V by 7 bases and J by 0 bases, and 15 bases separated the two germline ends. Germline values: CDR1 ENHRY, CDR2 SYGVKD. This CDR3 has 15 residues.